One and the same sample provided the 19 T cell receptor beta chains below, sequenced in a study of human T cells and chemical hapten exposure. Time point in this sample: pre-sensitization, week 0. Treatment specified: therapeutic diphenylcyclopropenone sensitization with weekly scalp DPC. TCRdb called the RACE reads again in MiXCR, with one record for every CDR3 protein. The sample has around 57,000 distinct CDR3 sequences, about 11% seen once. This material consisted of whole blood, taken in connection with sensitization to the hapten diphenylcyclopropenone (DPC). The source of these receptors is a woman aged 40 to 50 with alopecia areata. Some clones in this sample may be carry-over from other donors' samples.

This clonotype was detected many times. The J gene is TRBJ1-5, the V gene TRBV6-6; tentative D call: TRBD1 (5 bases). The CDR3 runs 14 residues. The germline V gene has CDR1 MNHNY and CDR2 SVGAGI (reference sequence). The V end was cut by 7 bases, the J end by 6 bases, with 16 bases between. The CDR3 DNA reads TGTGCCAGCACCCTGGGTGGGGGGGGTCAGCCCCAGCATTTT. Its protein product is CASTLGGGGQPQHF.

The V gene is TRBV6-2 or TRBV6-3, the J gene TRBJ2-1; maybe TRBD2 (6 bases). Per the germline V gene, CDR1 is MNHEY and CDR2 is SVGEGT. The CDR3 consists of 13 residues. V was shortened by 6 bases and J by 1 base, with 7 bases between the two germline ends. The CDR3 reads CASRGTSYNEQFF. For the CDR3, the DNA is TGTGCCAGCAGAGGGACTTCCTACAATGAGCAGTTCTTC.

In this sample, this clonotype turned up many times. The V call is TRBV5-4, the J call TRBJ1-2; D is unclear. The CDR3 totals 12 residues. The germline CDR1 and CDR2 sequences are SGHNT and YYREEE (reference sequence). Trimming left V 0 bases short and J 6 bases short, with 6 bases between. This CDR3 reads CASSLEGNGYTF. DNA of the CDR3: TGTGCCAGCAGCTTGGAAGGGAATGGCTACACCTTC.

In its sample, this clonotype was seen a few times. The rearrangement uses TRBV19 and TRBJ2-1; 11 bases fit TRBD2. Germline trimming cut 10 bases from V and 5 bases from J; bases unmatched to any gene: 10. The CDR3 runs 15 residues. Germline CDR1 reads LNHDA; CDR2 reads SQIVND (reference sequence). This CDR3 reads CATRQGLADHNEQFF. CDR3 coding DNA: TGTGCCACGAGACAGGGACTAGCGGACCACAATGAGCAGTTCTTC. The full variable domain, with the rest looked up from reference TRBV19 and TRBJ2-1, is DGGITQSPKYLFRKEGQNVTLSCEQNLNHDAMYWYRQDPGQGLRLIYYSQIVNDFQKGDIAEGYSVSREKKESFPLTVTSAQKNPTAFYLCATRQGLADHNEQFFGPGTRLTVL.

Ten or more counts support this clonotype. The chain uses TRBV18 and TRBJ1-1; TRBD1 aligns across 7 bases. This CDR3 comprises 16 residues. The germline V gene encodes CDR1 KGHSH and CDR2 LQKENI. The ends lost 1 base at V and 0 bases at J; junction bases unmatched: 5. CDR3 region: CASSPLTGALNTEAFF. CDR3 DNA: TGTGCCAGCTCACCACTTACAGGGGCCCTGAACACTGAAGCTTTCTTT.

This rearrangement joins TRBV27 to TRBJ1-1; D perhaps matches TRBD1 (5 bases). The CDR3 runs 14 residues. The V gene lost 3 bases and the J gene lost 5 bases, with 13 bases spanning the gap. Germline CDR1 and CDR2: MNHEY and SMNVEV (reference sequence). CDR3 coding DNA: TGTGCCAGCAGTTTTCTGGGGGGGAGGACTGAAGCTTTCTTT. It encodes CASSFLGGRTEAFF.

This clonotype was counted ten times or more. V gene TRBV29-1 combines with J gene TRBJ1-1; no reliable D call. With 6 bases removed from V and 5 bases from J, the gap between germline ends came to 10 bases. CDR3 length: 11 amino acids. Germline CDR1 reads SQVTM; CDR2 reads ANQGSEA. The CDR3, as DNA: TGCAGCGTCAAAGGCGTTACTGAAGCTTTCTTT. Translating gives CSVKGVTEAFF.

This clonotype was detected ten times or more. The chain links TRBV6-5 to TRBJ1-5, with D hard to call. Germline CDR1 MNHEY, CDR2 SVGAGI. The V end was cut by 6 bases, the J end by 5 bases, with 8 bases between. CDR3 length equals 12 residues. CDR3 nucleotides: TGTGCCAGCAGGACGGTAGATCAGCCCCAGCATTTT. Translated, it gives CASRTVDQPQHF.

The chain employs TRBV4-2 and TRBJ2-3; unclear D gene. This CDR3 contains 14 residues. Trimming removed 0 bases at V and 1 base at J, with 5 bases between. Germline V gene lookup returns CDR1 LGHNA and CDR2 YNFKEQ. In nucleotides, the CDR3 is TGTGCCAGCAGCCAAGATCGGGGCACAGATACGCAGTATTTT. Translating it yields CASSQDRGTDTQYF.

This clonotype came up a few times. The rearrangement joins TRBV19 to TRBJ2-1; no definite D call. The CDR3 has 11 residues. V was shortened by 3 bases and J by 9 bases, with 6 bases between the two germline ends. Per the germline V gene, CDR1 is LNHDA and CDR2 is SQIVND (reference sequence). This CDR3 is CASSIGREQFF. CDR3 bases: TGTGCCAGTAGTATTGGCCGTGAGCAGTTCTTC.

This clonotype was counted ten times or more. This chain connects TRBV15 to TRBJ2-2; D ambiguous. Per germline, CDR1 LNHNV and CDR2 YYDKDF (reference sequence). The CDR3 covers 15 residues. V was trimmed by 0 bases and J by 6 bases, leaving 11 bases between them. The CDR3 DNA reads TGTGCCACCAGCAGAGAACCGGGTGGCCCCGGGGAGCTGTTTTTT. Amino acid sequence: CATSREPGGPGELFF.

A few counts support this clonotype. The CDR3 loop reads CSVAGAGNTEAFF. The DNA for the CDR3 is TGCAGCGTTGCCGGGGCAGGGAACACTGAAGCTTTCTTT. The gene calls are TRBV29-1 and TRBJ1-1; a possible D gene is TRBD1 (5 bases). Trimming stripped 4 bases from V and 1 base from J, with 10 bases between. Looked up from germline, CDR1 is SQVTM and CDR2 is ANQGSEA. The CDR3 length is 13 residues.

This clonotype has a handful of counts. This sequence joins TRBV20-1 and TRBJ2-1, with TRBD2 as a possible D gene (6 bases). V shed 7 bases and J shed 3 bases, with 13 bases lying between them. Germline V gives CDR1 DFQATT, CDR2 SNEGSKA (reference sequence). There are 13 residues in the CDR3. CDR3 loop: CSVERLGYNEQFF. CDR3 bases: TGCAGTGTTGAGAGACTAGGCTACAATGAGCAGTTCTTC.

In its sample, this clonotype was seen many times. This chain links TRBV14 with TRBJ2-7; D is possibly TRBD2 (6 bases). CDR1 is SGHDN, CDR2 FVKESK, per germline. Trimming removed 5 bases from V and 4 bases from J, with 18 bases in between. The CDR3 has 15 amino acids. CDR3: CASSSTGSGPYEQYF. The DNA for the CDR3 is TGTGCCAGCAGCTCTACCGGGAGCGGTCCTTACGAGCAGTACTTC.

The chain uses TRBV6-5 and TRBJ1-4; 9 bases line up with TRBD1. Germline values: CDR1 MNHEY, CDR2 SVGAGI. The V gene end was trimmed by 6 bases and the J gene end by 5 bases; junction bases not matched to a gene: 13. This CDR3 has 17 amino acids. CDR3 in DNA: TGTGCCAGCAGCTTGTCTGGGACAGGGAGGGGGAATGAAAAACTGTTTTTT. This encodes CASSLSGTGRGNEKLFF.

This clonotype was seen ten or more times. The chain employs TRBV25-1 and TRBJ2-7, with TRBD1 matching over 8 bases. The CDR3 loop spans 12 amino acids. CDR1 and CDR2 from the germline V gene are MGHDK and SYGVNS. With V trimmed by 4 bases and J by 5 bases, 1 base remained unmatched. The CDR3: CASSGQGHEQYF. The CDR3 DNA sequence: TGTGCCAGCAGTGGACAGGGGCACGAGCAGTACTTC.

This sequence joins TRBV6-6 and TRBJ2-1; TRBD2 aligns across 7 bases. This CDR3 spans 17 amino acids. From germline, CDR1 is MNHNY and CDR2 SVGAGI (reference sequence). J lost 2 bases, V lost 6 bases, and 13 bases had no gene match. DNA of the CDR3: TGTGCCAGCAGCCCCCTGACTCTAGCGGAGCCCTACAATGAGCAGTTCTTC. Its translation is CASSPLTLAEPYNEQFF.

This clonotype was picked up many times. The genes are TRBV29-1 and TRBJ2-7; tentative D call: TRBD2 (6 bases). The CDR3 covers 10 residues. CDR1 is SQVTM and CDR2 is ANQGSEA in the germline V gene. Trimming removed 4 bases at V and 5 bases at J, with 6 bases between. The CDR3 loop is CSVGGDEQYF. As DNA, the CDR3 is TGCAGCGTTGGGGGGGACGAGCAGTACTTC.

Many counts were recorded for this clonotype. The rearrangement links TRBV2 to TRBJ2-7, with TRBD2 matching over 13 bases. Germline CDR1 is SNHLY and CDR2 is FYNNEI. Germline trimming cut 7 bases from V and 2 bases from J; bases unmatched to any gene: 2. The CDR3 extends over 14 amino acids. The CDR3 region has the DNA TGTGCCAGCACCGGACTAGCGGGAGCCTACGAGCAGTACTTC. It specifies CASTGLAGAYEQYF. The full variable domain, with the rest looked up from reference TRBV2 and TRBJ2-7, is EPEVTQTPSHQVTQMGQEVILRCVPISNHLYFYWYRQILGQKVEFLVSFYNNEISEKSEIFDDQFSVERPDGSNFTLKIRSTKLEDSAMYFCASTGLAGAYEQYFGPGTRLTVT.